This entry concerns a single T cell receptor (beta chain). Its specificity is unknown. This entry comes from a study of shared clonotypes between healthy human individuals. Study-wide results and limits: Several donors held roughly 5% of naive CD4 clonotypes in common.

Measured with immunoSEQ multiplex PCR; TCRdb has only the in-frame clones, and not every one. The table has 2.3 million or so clones, 85% to 95% seen once. CDR1 is GTSNPN and CDR2 is SVGIG in the germline V gene (reference sequence). The V and J ends lost 0 bases and 5 bases respectively, with 8 bases between them. The CDR3 runs to 12 residues. The rearrangement joins TRBV30 to TRBJ2-7; no definite D call. This receptor was obtained from a man aged 18 to 29 in good health. Some clones in this sample may be carry-over from other donors' samples. The source material was naive CD4+ T cells from PBMCs. As for subset: CD45RA+ positively selected. In DNA form, the CDR3 reads TGTGCCTGGAGTGTACTTGGCGACGAGCAGTACTTC. Protein product: CAWSVLGDEQYF.